The 8 T cell receptor beta chains reported below all come from one sample, sequenced in a study of blood T cells in healthy people across ages. The second PCR ran about 6 to 12 cycles with a sample-barcoded 5' primer and J-beta primers. TCRdb reprocessed the 5' RACE reads via MiXCR and lists one record per CDR3 protein. The table records around 780,000 distinct CDR3 sequences, around three fifths of them present only once. The specimen sequenced was blood. These receptors were collected from a man aged 40-50 years in good health.

The CDR3 loop is CASSLDESTQETQYF. CDR3 in DNA: TGTGCCAGCAGTTTAGATGAGTCTACCCAAGAGACCCAGTACTTC. The chain has TRBV12-3 or TRBV12-4 and TRBJ2-5; D not resolved. Trimming removed 1 base at V and 1 base at J, with 10 bases between. The CDR3 loop spans 15 amino acids.

This clonotype occurred a few times. The genes are TRBV27 and TRBJ2-6; 12 bases align to TRBD1. V shed 7 bases and J 3 bases; nucleotides not matched to a gene: 16. There are 20 residues in the CDR3. CDR1 is MNHEY, CDR2 SMNVEV, per germline (reference sequence). The chain's CDR3 is CASILFISGQGAFGANVLTF. The CDR3 DNA sequence: TGTGCCAGCATCCTGTTTATTTCGGGACAGGGGGCCTTTGGGGCCAACGTCCTGACTTTC.

This clonotype was detected only a few times. The chain employs TRBV10-3 and TRBJ1-4, with D uncertain. Germline values: CDR1 ENHRY, CDR2 SYGVKD. This CDR3 spans 12 amino acids. The V gene lost 3 bases and the J gene lost 8 bases, with 7 bases spanning the gap. CDR3 in amino acids: CAISEKGEKLFF. The DNA for the CDR3 is TGTGCCATCAGTGAAAAAGGGGAAAAACTGTTTTTT.

This clonotype has more than one count but fewer than ten. The V gene is TRBV12-3 or TRBV12-4, the J gene TRBJ1-2, with 8 nucleotides matching TRBD1. This CDR3 has 17 amino acids. V dropped 6 bases and J dropped 1; count of bases not matched to a gene: 13. The CDR3 coding sequence is TGTGCCAGCAGGGCTGACAGGGGAAGGTCCTTTAACTATGGCTACACCTTC. It encodes CASRADRGRSFNYGYTF.

The chain employs TRBV6-1 and TRBJ1-5; maybe TRBD1 (6 bases). The CDR3 consists of 16 residues. Trimming shortened V by 4 bases and J by 4 bases, and 17 bases separated the two germline ends. Germline CDR1 reads MNHNS; CDR2 reads SASEGT. CDR3 amino acids: CASSVTKQGPNQPQHF. The CDR3 DNA is TGTGCCAGCAGTGTAACTAAACAGGGCCCTAATCAGCCCCAGCATTTT.

This chain uses TRBV20-1 with TRBJ2-7, with 11 nucleotides matching TRBD2. V lost 0 bases to trimming and J lost 3 bases; unmatched junction nucleotides: 7. This CDR3 spans 16 amino acids. Germline V CDR1 and CDR2: DFQATT, SNEGSKA (reference sequence). The DNA for the CDR3 is TGCAGTGCTAGAGATAGAACTAGCGGGAGACTCTACGAGCAGTACTTC. This gives the protein CSARDRTSGRLYEQYF.

The chain uses TRBV12-3 or TRBV12-4 and TRBJ1-2, with no clear D. This CDR3 contains 12 residues. V was trimmed by 7 bases and J by 2 bases, leaving 8 bases between them. CDR3 DNA: TGTGCCAGCAAAGTACAGAACTATGGCTACACCTTC. It is translated as CASKVQNYGYTF.

The chain joins TRBV5-6 to TRBJ2-7, with a weak D call TRBD1 (6 bases). The length of the CDR3 is 14 residues. CDR1 is SGHDT and CDR2 is YYEEEE in the germline V gene. Trimming cost V 5 bases and J 9 bases, with 21 bases left between them. The CDR3 DNA follows: TGTGCCAGCAGTTTCTCGGTTACAGGGCAAGGGCAGTACTTC. It translates to CASSFSVTGQGQYF.